The 18 T cell receptor beta chains in this list originate from one sample, sequenced in a study of identical twins (TCRdb year 2016). Library construction relied on 5' RACE. The listed sequencing device is Illumina HiSeq 2000. The public reads were run again by TCRdb, first through fastp at Q25 and then through MiXCR, and only productive beta chains were kept. Rows with a matching CDR3 protein are joined into one entry that keeps the most common DNA and genes. Counted in this sample were some 560,000 distinct CDR3 sequences; 9% to 10% of them appeared once. The top ten constitute roughly 3% of the sample. The same specimen was also included in a second study, on yellow fever vaccine responses in identical twins.

Sequenced sample: PBMCs. Receptors originate from a woman between 18 and 30 years old in good health.

This clonotype was seen repeatedly, ten times or more. V and J are TRBV7-3 and TRBJ2-1; 12 nucleotides match TRBD2. This CDR3 spans 21 amino acids. Trimming removed 4 bases from V and 3 bases from J; junction bases left unmatched: 19. Per the germline V gene, CDR1 is SGHTA and CDR2 is FQGTGA. For the CDR3, the DNA is TGTGCCAGCAGCTCACGACCCGGGACTAGCGGGCCGTCCTCCATCTACAATGAGCAGTTCTTC. Its translation is CASSSRPGTSGPSSIYNEQFF.

This clonotype has a count of ten or more. Here the CDR3 DNA reads TGTGCCAGCAGTCCCCAGGGTAGGGACAGGGTCTACGAGCAGTACTTC. Residues: CASSPQGRDRVYEQYF. This chain links TRBV25-1 with TRBJ2-7, with 9 bases fitting TRBD1. V dropped 5 bases and J dropped 3; count of bases not matched to a gene: 11. Germline loops: CDR1 MGHDK, CDR2 SYGVNS. CDR3 length equals 16 residues.

This clonotype has a handful of counts. The chain couples TRBV6-2 or TRBV6-3 to TRBJ2-7; TRBD1 aligns across 8 bases. CDR1 and CDR2 (germline): MNHEY, SVGEGT. The CDR3 has 14 amino acids. The ends lost 6 bases at V and 0 bases at J; junction bases unmatched: 4. In nucleotides, the CDR3 is TGTGCCAGCAGCTGGACAGGGAACTCCTACGAGCAGTACTTC. Protein: CASSWTGNSYEQYF.

This clonotype was counted at least ten times. This chain connects TRBV7-2 to TRBJ2-7; possible D gene TRBD1, 5 bases. Germline V gene lookup returns CDR1 SGHTA and CDR2 FQGNSA. Trimming stripped 4 bases from V and 0 bases from J, with 13 bases between. The CDR3 runs to 15 residues. CDR3 in DNA: TGTGCCAGCAGCTCTGTGTTGGACATCTCCTACGAGCAGTACTTC. Protein: CASSSVLDISYEQYF. The variable domain in full, with the rest retrieved from reference TRBV7-2 and TRBJ2-7, is GAGVSQSPSNKVTEKGKDVELRCDPISGHTALYWYRQSLGQGLEFLIYFQGNSAPDKSGLPSDRFSAERTGGSVSTLTIQRTQQEDSAVYLCASSSVLDISYEQYFGPGTRLTVT.

This clonotype was recorded many times. This chain uses TRBV19 with TRBJ2-7; 7 bases are shared with TRBD1. The V gene's germline CDR1 is LNHDA and CDR2 SQIVND (reference sequence). Losses at the gene ends were 5 bases for V and 4 bases for J; bases not matched to a gene: 11. The CDR3 totals 15 residues. CDR3 coding DNA: TGTGCCAGTAGTCCTCGACAGGGAGATAGGTACGAGCAGTACTTC. Translation gives CASSPRQGDRYEQYF.

Comments on this clonotype: A much larger clone differs from this one at a single base, so this may be a read error. The missing conserved phenylalanine or tryptophan at the end of this CDR3 makes a read error likely. CDR3 loop: CATSSRPPTGATYGYTS. The CDR3 DNA follows: TGTGCCACCAGCTCTAGACCCCCGACAGGGGCTACCTATGGCTACACCTCC. The chain joins TRBV15 to TRBJ1-2, with 8 bases fitting TRBD1. With 5 bases clipped from V and 4 bases from J, the junction kept 15 bases outside the gene matches. The germline CDR1 and CDR2 sequences are LNHNV and YYDKDF (reference sequence). The CDR3 is 17 residues long.

This clonotype has more than one count but fewer than ten. This chain uses TRBV5-1 with TRBJ2-5, with D perhaps TRBD2 (6 bases). The CDR3 consists of 15 residues. V gave up 5 bases and J gave up 3 bases, with 17 bases separating them. Looked up from germline, CDR1 is SGHRS and CDR2 is YFSETQ. DNA of the CDR3: TGCGCCAGCAGTCGAACCGGGACTTCCGAAGAGACCCAGTACTTC. Its protein product is CASSRTGTSEETQYF. Full variable domain (remainder filled in from reference TRBV5-1 and TRBJ2-5): KAGVTQTPRYLIKTRGQQVTLSCSPISGHRSVSWYQQTPGQGLQFLFEYFSETQRNKGNFPGRFSGRQFSNSRSEMNVSTLELGDSALYLCASSRTGTSEETQYFGPGTRLLVL.

The CDR3 is CASSLSLAGPNEQFF. CDR3 coding DNA: TGTGCCAGCAGTTTGTCGCTAGCGGGACCCAATGAGCAGTTCTTC. This chain joins TRBV12-3 or TRBV12-4 and TRBJ2-1; TRBD2 aligns across 9 bases. This CDR3 comprises 15 residues. The J segment lost 6 bases and the V segment lost 3 bases, leaving 6 bases of the junction unmatched.

The gene calls are TRBV6-1 and TRBJ2-3; D remains unclear. With 4 bases removed from V and 3 bases from J, the gap between germline ends came to 14 bases. Germline CDR1 and CDR2: MNHNS and SASEGT. The CDR3 length is 15 residues. The CDR3 reads CASSARVVGTDTQYF. In DNA, the CDR3 is TGTGCCAGCAGTGCCCGGGTAGTAGGAACAGATACGCAGTATTTT.

This clonotype came up a few times. J is TRBJ2-7 and V is TRBV12-3 or TRBV12-4; D uncertain. With 3 bases removed from V and 6 bases from J, the gap between germline ends came to 6 bases. CDR3 length: 11 residues. CDR3 nucleotide sequence: TGTGCCAGCAGTTTTGCCGGCGAGCAGTACTTC. It is translated as CASSFAGEQYF.

This clonotype occurred many times. The chain couples TRBV27 to TRBJ2-1, with D possibly matching TRBD1 (8 bases). The CDR3 loop spans 15 amino acids. Germline CDR1 reads MNHEY; CDR2 reads SMNVEV (reference sequence). V lost 7 bases and J 10 bases, leaving 23 bases between the germline ends. This chain's CDR3 is CASTRGGTGVGEQFF. Written as DNA, the CDR3 is TGTGCCAGCACCAGGGGGGGGACAGGCGTGGGCGAGCAGTTCTTC.

This clonotype was counted at least ten times. The chain combines TRBV29-1 with TRBJ2-3; 11 bases map to TRBD1. V lost 8 bases and J lost 4; bases outside the gene matches: 8. The CDR3 length is 14 residues. CDR1 SQVTM and CDR2 ANQGSEA come from the germline V gene. CDR3 loop: CSLIPGQGADTQYF. DNA of the CDR3: TGCAGCCTAATCCCGGGACAGGGGGCAGATACGCAGTATTTT.

This clonotype was detected only a few times. The rearrangement joins TRBV6-2 or TRBV6-3 to TRBJ2-1; 11 positions agree with TRBD1. Unmatched junction bases numbered 12, after V lost 5 bases and J lost 9 bases. The CDR3 runs to 16 residues. CDR1 is MNHEY and CDR2 is SVGEGT in the germline V gene. Here the CDR3 reads CASSRAGTGGLFEQFF. CDR3 bases: TGTGCCAGCAGTCGTGCCGGGACAGGGGGTTTATTTGAGCAGTTCTTC.

The genes are TRBV5-5 and TRBJ2-7, with TRBD1 matching 8 bases. CDR1 is SGHKS and CDR2 is YYEKEE in the germline V gene (reference sequence). The CDR3 has 17 amino acids. V gave up 0 bases and J gave up 0 bases; unmatched junction bases: 8. In nucleotides, the CDR3 is TGTGCCAGCAGCTTGGTTCAGGGGGCCTTCAGCTCCTACGAGCAGTACTTC. It yields the protein CASSLVQGAFSSYEQYF.

This clonotype was counted ten times or more. The chain is built from TRBV28 and TRBJ1-3; D is undetermined. The CDR3 is 15 amino acids. In germline, CDR1 is MDHEN, CDR2 SYDVKM. Trimming cost V 4 bases and J 0 bases, with 10 bases left between them. The CDR3, as DNA: TGTGCCAGCAGTTCGAATCTCTACTCTGGAAACACCATATATTTT. It translates to CASSSNLYSGNTIYF. Filled out from reference TRBV28 and TRBJ1-3, the complete variable domain reads DVKVTQSSRYLVKRTGEKVFLECVQDMDHENMFWYRQDPGLGLRLIYFSYDVKMKEKGDIPEGYSVSREKKERFSLILESASTNQTSMYLCASSSNLYSGNTIYFGEGSWLTVV.

The J gene is TRBJ2-7, the V gene TRBV2; TRBD2 might be the D (6 bases). V was pared by 2 bases and J by 5 bases, with 19 bases between. Germline CDR1 SNHLY, CDR2 FYNNEI. This CDR3 region has 16 residues. DNA for the CDR3: TGTGCCAGCAGTGAAAGGAGGGGACCCCCGAACCACGAGCAGTACTTC. Translating it yields CASSERRGPPNHEQYF.

The chain joins TRBV5-1 to TRBJ2-3; TRBD1 matches 8 bases. The CDR3 has 15 residues. CDR1 is SGHRS and CDR2 is YFSETQ in the germline V gene. V was clipped by 7 bases and J by 4 bases; unmatched bases: 11. The CDR3 reads CASSTTGAVADTQYF. CDR3 DNA sequence: TGCGCCAGCTCGACGACAGGGGCGGTGGCAGATACGCAGTATTTT.

This clonotype has only a few counts. The chain is built from TRBV11-2 and TRBJ2-7, with D possibly TRBD2 on 5 matching bases. Germline CDR1 is SGHAT and CDR2 is FQNNGV. V shed 1 base and J shed 3 bases, with 13 bases lying between them. The CDR3 length is 15 residues. The chain's CDR3 is CASSLVRGQVYEQYF. In DNA form, the CDR3 reads TGTGCCAGCAGCTTAGTACGAGGGCAGGTCTACGAGCAGTACTTC.